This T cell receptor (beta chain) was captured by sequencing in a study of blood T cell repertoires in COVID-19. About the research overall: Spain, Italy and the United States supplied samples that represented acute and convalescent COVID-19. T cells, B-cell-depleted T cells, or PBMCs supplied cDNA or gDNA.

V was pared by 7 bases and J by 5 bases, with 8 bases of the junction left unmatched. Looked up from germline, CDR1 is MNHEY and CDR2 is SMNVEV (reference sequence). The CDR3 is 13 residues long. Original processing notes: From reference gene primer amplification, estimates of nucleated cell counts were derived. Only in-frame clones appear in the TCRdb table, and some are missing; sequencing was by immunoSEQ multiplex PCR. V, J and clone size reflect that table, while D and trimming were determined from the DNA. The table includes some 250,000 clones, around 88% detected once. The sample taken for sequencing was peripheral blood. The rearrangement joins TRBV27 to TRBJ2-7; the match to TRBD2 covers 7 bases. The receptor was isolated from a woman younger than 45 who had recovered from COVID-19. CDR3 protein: CASTGPGGHEQYF. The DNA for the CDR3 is TGTGCCAGCACCGGTCCGGGAGGCCACGAGCAGTACTTC.